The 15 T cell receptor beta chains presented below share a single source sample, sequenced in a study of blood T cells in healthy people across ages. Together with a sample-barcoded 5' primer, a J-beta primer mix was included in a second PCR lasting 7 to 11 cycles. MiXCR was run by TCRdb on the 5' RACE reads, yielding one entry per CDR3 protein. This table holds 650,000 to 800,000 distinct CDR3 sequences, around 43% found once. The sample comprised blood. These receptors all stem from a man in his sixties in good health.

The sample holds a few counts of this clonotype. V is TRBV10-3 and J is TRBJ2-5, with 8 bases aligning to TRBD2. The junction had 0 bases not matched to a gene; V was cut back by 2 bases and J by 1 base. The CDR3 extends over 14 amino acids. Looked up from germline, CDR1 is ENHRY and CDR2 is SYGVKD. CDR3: CAISERGGQETQYF. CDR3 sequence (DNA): TGTGCCATCAGTGAGCGGGGGGGCCAAGAGACCCAGTACTTC.

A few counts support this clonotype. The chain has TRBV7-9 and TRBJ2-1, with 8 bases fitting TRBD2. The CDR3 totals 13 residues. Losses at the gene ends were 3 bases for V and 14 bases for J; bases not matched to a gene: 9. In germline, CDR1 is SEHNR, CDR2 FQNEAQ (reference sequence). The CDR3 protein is CASSFPGGGQKFF. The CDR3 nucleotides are TGTGCCAGCAGCTTCCCCGGGGGGGGACAAAAGTTCTTC.

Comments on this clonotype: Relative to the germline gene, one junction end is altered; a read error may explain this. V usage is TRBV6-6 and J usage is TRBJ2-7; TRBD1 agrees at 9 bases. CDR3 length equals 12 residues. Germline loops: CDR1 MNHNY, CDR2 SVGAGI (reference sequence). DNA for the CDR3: TGTGCCAGCAGCCGGACAGGGGCCGAGCAGAACTTC. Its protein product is CASSRTGAEQNF.

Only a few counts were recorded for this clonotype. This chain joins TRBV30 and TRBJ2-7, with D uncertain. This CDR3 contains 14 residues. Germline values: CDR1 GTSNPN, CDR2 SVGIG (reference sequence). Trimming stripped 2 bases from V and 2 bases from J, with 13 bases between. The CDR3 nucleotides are TGTGCCTGGAGTCCCTCAGTAGCCCCCTACGAGCAGTACTTC. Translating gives CAWSPSVAPYEQYF.

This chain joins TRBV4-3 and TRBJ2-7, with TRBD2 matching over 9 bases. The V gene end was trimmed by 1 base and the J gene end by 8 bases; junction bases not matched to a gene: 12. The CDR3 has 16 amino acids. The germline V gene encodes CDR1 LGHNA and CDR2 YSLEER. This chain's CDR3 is CASSQVGVAGEYKQYF. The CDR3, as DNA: TGCGCCAGCAGCCAAGTTGGGGTAGCGGGGGAGTACAAGCAGTACTTC.

The CDR3 coding sequence is TGTGCCAGCAGCCAAGTTTGGAGCCTACGCGCCGAGCAGTACTTC. Its translation is CASSQVWSLRAEQYF. The chain recombines TRBV14 with TRBJ2-7; D is uncertain. This CDR3 has 15 residues. Trimming removed 1 base at V and 6 bases at J, with 16 bases between. Germline assignment: CDR1 SGHDN and CDR2 FVKESK.

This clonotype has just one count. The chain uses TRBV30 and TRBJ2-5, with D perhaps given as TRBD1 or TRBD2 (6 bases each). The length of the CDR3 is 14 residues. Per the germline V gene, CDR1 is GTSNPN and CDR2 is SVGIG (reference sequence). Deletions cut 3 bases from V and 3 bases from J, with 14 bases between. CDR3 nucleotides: TGTGCCTGGAGCGGGGGCGCGTTCAAAGAGACCCAGTACTTC. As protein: CAWSGGAFKETQYF.

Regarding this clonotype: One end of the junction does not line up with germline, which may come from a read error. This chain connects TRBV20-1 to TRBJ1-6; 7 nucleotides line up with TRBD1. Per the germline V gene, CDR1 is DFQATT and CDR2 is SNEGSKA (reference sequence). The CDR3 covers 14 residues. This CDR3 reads CSARAGQAYSPPHF. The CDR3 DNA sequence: TGCAGTGCTAGAGCCGGACAGGCGTATTCACCCCCCCACTTT.

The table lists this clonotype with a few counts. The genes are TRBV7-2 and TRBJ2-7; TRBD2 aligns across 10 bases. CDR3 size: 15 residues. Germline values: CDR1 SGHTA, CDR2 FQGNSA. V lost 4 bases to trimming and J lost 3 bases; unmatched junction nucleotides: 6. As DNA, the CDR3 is TGTGCCAGCAGCTCCGTAGCGGGGGGCAACTACGAGCAGTACTTC. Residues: CASSSVAGGNYEQYF.

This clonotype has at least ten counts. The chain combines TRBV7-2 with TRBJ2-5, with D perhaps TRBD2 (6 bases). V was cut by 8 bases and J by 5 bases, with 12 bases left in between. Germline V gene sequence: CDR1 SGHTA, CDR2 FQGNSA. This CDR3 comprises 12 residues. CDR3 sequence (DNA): TGTGCCAGCCGACTAGTGACGGAGACCCAGTACTTC. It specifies CASRLVTETQYF. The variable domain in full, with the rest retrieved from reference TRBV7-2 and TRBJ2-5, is GAGVSQSPSNKVTEKGKDVELRCDPISGHTALYWYRQSLGQGLEFLIYFQGNSAPDKSGLPSDRFSAERTGGSVSTLTIQRTQQEDSAVYLCASRLVTETQYFGPGTRLLVL.

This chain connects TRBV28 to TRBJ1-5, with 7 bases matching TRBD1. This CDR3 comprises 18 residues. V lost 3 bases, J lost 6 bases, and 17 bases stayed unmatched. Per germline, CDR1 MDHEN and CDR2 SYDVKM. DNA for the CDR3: TGTGCCAGCAGTTTCCTACCGACAGGGCAGGGTCGGAGTCAGCCCCAGCATTTT. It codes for CASSFLPTGQGRSQPQHF.

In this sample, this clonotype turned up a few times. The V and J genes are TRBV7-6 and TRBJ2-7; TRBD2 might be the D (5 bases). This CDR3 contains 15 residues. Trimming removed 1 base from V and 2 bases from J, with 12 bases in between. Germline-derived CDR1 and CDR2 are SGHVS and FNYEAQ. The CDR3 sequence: CASSLEEGSTYEQYF. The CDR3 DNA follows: TGTGCCAGCAGCTTAGAAGAGGGATCTACCTACGAGCAGTACTTC.

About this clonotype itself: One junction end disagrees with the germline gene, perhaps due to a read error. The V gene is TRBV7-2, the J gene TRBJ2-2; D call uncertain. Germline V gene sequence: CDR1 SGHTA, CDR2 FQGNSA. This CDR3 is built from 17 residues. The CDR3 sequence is CVSSLYSGRSRGGELFF. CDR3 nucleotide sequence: TGTGTCAGCAGCTTATATTCGGGCCGTTCACGTGGCGGGGAGCTGTTTTTT.

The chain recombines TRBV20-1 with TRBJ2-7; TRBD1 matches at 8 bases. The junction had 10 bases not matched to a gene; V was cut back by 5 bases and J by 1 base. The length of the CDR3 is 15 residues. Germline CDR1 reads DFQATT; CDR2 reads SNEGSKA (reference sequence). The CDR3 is CSAQLDRGKSYEQYF. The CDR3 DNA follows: TGCAGTGCTCAACTCGACAGGGGAAAATCCTACGAGCAGTACTTC.

This CDR3 is CASSPQDLGYGYTF. As DNA, the CDR3 is TGTGCCAGCAGCCCCCAGGATTTGGGTTATGGCTACACCTTC. This rearrangement joins TRBV7-9 to TRBJ1-2; D gene unclear. The CDR3 is made up of 14 amino acids. The germline V gene has CDR1 SEHNR and CDR2 FQNEAQ (reference sequence). Trimming removed 5 bases at V and 5 bases at J, with 15 bases between.